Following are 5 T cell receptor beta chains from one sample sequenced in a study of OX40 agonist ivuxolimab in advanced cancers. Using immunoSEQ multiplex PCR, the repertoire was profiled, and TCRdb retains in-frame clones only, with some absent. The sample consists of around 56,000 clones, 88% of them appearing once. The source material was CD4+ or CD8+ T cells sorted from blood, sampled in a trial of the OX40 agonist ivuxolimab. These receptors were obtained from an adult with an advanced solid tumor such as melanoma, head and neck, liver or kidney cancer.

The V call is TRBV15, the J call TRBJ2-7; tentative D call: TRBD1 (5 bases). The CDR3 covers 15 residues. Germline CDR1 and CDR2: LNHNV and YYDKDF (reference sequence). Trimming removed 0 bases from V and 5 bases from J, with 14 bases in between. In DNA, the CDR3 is TGTGCCACCAGCAGAGATCGCCTCCCAGGGAACGAGCAGTACTTC. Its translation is CATSRDRLPGNEQYF. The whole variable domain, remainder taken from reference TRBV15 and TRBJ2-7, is DAMVIQNPRYQVTQFGKPVTLSCSQTLNHNVMYWYQQKSSQAPKLLFHYYDKDFNNEADTPDNFQSRRPNTSFCFLDIRSPGLGDTAMYLCATSRDRLPGNEQYFGPGTRLTVT.

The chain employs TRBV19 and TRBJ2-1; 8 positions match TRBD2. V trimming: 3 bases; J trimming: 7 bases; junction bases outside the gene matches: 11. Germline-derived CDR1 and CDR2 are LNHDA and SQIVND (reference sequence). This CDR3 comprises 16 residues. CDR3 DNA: TGTGCCAGTAGTATTCAAGGGACTAGTGTGTGGAATGAGCAGTTCTTC. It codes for CASSIQGTSVWNEQFF.

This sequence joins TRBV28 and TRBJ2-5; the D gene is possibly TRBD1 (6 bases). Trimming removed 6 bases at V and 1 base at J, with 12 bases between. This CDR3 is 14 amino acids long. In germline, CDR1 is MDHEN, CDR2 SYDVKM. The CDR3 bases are TGTGCCAGCAGGACGACAGGCATCCAAGAGACCCAGTACTTC. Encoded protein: CASRTTGIQETQYF.

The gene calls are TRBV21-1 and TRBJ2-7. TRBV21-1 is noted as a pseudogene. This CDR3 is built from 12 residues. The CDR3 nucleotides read TGTGCCAGCAGCGATGAAATCCGTGAGCAGTACGTC. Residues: CASSDEIREQYV.

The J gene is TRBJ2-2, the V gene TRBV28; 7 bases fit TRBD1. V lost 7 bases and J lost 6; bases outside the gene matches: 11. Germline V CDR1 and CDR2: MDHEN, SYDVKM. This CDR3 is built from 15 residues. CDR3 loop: CASTSLDRLAGELFF. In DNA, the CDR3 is TGTGCCAGCACGTCTCTGGACAGGCTCGCCGGGGAGCTGTTTTTT.